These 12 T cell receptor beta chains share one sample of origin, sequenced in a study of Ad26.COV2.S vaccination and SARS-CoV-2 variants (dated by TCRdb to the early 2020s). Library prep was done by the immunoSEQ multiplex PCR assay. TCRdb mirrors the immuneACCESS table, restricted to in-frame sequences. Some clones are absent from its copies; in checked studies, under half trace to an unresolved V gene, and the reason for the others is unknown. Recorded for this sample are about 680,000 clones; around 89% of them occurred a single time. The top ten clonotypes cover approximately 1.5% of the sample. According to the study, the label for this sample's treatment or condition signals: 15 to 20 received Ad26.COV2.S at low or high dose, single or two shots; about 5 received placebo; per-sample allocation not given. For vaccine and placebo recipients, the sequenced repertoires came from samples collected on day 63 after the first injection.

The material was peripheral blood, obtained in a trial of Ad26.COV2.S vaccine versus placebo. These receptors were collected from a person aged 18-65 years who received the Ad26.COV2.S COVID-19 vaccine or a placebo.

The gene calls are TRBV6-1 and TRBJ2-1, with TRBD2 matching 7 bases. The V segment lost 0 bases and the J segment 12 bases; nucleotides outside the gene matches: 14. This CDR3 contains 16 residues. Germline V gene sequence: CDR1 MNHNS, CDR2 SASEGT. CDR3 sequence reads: CASSEALGGSRGVQFF. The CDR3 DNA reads TGTGCCAGCAGTGAAGCGTTGGGCGGGAGTCGGGGTGTGCAGTTCTTC.

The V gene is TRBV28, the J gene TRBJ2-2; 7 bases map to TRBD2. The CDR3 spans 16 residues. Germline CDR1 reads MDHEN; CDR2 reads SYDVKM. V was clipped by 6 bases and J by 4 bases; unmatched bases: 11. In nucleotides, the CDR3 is TGTGCCAGCAGCTCCCCGGGACTACCTGGCACCGGGGAGCTGTTTTTT. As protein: CASSSPGLPGTGELFF.

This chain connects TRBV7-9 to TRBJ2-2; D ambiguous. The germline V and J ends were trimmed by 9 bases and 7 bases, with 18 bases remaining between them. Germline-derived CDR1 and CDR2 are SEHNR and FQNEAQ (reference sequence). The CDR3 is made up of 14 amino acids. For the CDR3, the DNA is TGTGCCAGGAATACTTTGTCGGAGAGCGGGGAGCTGTTTTTT. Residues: CARNTLSESGELFF. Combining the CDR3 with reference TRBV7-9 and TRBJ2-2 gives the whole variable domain DTGVSQNPRHKITKRGQNVTFRCDPISEHNRLYWYRQTLGQGPEFLTYFQNEAQLEKSRLLSDRFSAERPKGSFSTLEIQRTEQGDSAMYLCARNTLSESGELFFGEGSRLTVL.

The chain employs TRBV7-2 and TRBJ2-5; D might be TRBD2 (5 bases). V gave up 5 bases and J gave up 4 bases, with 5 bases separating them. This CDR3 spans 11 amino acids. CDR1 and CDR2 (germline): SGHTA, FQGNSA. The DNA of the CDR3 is TGTGCCAGCAGCGAGGGAGAGACCCAGTACTTC. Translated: CASSEGETQYF. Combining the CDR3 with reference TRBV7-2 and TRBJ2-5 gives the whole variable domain GAGVSQSPSNKVTEKGKDVELRCDPISGHTALYWYRQSLGQGLEFLIYFQGNSAPDKSGLPSDRFSAERTGGSVSTLTIQRTQQEDSAVYLCASSEGETQYFGPGTRLLVL.

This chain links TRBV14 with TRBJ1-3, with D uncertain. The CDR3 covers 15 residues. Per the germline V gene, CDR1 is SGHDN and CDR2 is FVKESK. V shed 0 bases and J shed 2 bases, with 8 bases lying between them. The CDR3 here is CASSQEMGTGNTIYF. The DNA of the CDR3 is TGTGCCAGCAGCCAAGAAATGGGGACTGGAAACACCATATATTTT.

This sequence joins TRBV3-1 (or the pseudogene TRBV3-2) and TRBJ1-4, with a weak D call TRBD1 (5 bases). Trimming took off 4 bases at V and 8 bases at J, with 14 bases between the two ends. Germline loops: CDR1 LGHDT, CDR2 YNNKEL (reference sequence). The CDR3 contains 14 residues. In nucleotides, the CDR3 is TGTGCCAGCAGCCTTCCGGGGCTGGAGGAAAAACTGTTTTTT. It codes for CASSLPGLEEKLFF.

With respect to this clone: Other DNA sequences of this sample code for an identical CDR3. The CDR3 protein is CASRRGGNQPQHF. CDR3 nucleotides: TGTGCCAGCAGGAGGGGAGGCAATCAGCCCCAGCATTTT. The chain couples TRBV12-3 or TRBV12-4 to TRBJ1-5; a weak D match, TRBD1 (5 bases). V dropped 6 bases and J dropped 2 bases, with 8 bases sitting between them. The CDR3 loop spans 13 amino acids.

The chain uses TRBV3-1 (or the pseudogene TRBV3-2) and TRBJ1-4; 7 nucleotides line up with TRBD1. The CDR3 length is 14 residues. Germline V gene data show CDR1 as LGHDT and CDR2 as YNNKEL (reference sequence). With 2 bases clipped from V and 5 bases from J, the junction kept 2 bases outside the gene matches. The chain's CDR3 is CASSQRQGNEKLFF. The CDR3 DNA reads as TGTGCCAGCAGCCAACGACAGGGAAATGAAAAACTGTTTTTT.

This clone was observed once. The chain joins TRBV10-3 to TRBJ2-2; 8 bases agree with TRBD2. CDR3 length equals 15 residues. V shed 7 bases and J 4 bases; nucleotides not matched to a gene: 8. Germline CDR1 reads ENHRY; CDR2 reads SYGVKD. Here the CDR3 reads CAIMRSAGGTGELFF. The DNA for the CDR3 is TGTGCCATCATGAGGTCCGCGGGAGGCACCGGGGAGCTGTTTTTT.

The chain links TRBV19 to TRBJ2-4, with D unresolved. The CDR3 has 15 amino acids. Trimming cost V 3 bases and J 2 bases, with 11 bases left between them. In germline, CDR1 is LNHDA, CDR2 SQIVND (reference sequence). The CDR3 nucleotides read TGTGCCAGTAGTATTGCGGTTGGGACCAAAAACATTCAGTACTTC. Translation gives CASSIAVGTKNIQYF.

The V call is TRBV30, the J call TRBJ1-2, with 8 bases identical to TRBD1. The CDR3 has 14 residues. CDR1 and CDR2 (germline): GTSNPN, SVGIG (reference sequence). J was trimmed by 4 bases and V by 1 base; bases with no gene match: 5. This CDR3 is CAWSGTGGPYGYTF. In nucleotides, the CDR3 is TGTGCCTGGAGTGGAACAGGGGGGCCCTATGGCTACACCTTC.

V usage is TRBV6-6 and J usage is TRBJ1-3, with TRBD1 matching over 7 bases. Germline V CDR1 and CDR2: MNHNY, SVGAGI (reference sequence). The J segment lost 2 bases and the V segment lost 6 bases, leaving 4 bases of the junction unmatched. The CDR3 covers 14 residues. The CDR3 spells CASRRDRAGNTIYF. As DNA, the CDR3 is TGTGCCAGCAGACGAGACAGGGCTGGAAACACCATATATTTT.